This is a list of T cell receptor beta chains from one sample in a study of blood T cells in healthy people across ages. TCRdb independently ran MiXCR on the 5' RACE reads; one entry per CDR3 protein. The sample includes under 850,000 distinct CDR3 sequences, around 36% of them seen just once. Sequenced sample: blood. The source is a man younger than 30 in good health. Both conserved end residues are part of each CDR3. D genes are given only for firm matches. Clone size is shown for a subset of rows, as once, few, many or a class of expanded clone.

>TRBJ2-5|TRBV20-1|TRBD2|NA
CSAREASGIQGTQYF
TGCAGTGCTAGAGAAGCTAGCGGGATTCAGGGGACCCAGTACTTC
>TRBJ2-5|TRBV7-9|NA|few
CASSLSPGGYNEQYF
TGTGCCAGCAGCTTATCGCCGGGGGGCTACAATGAGCAGTACTTC
>TRBJ1-1|TRBV27|TRBD1|many
CASSTRTGVATEAFF
TGTGCCAGCAGTACCCGGACAGGGGTGGCCACTGAAGCTTTCTTT
>TRBJ1-5|TRBV30|TRBD1|NA
CAWSVQGGAQPQHF
TGTGCCTGGAGCGTACAGGGGGGGGCTCAGCCCCAGCATTTT
>TRBJ2-3|TRBV20-1|TRBD1|NA
CSAPEGQGTNTQYF
TGCAGTGCCCCAGAGGGACAGGGGACAAATACGCAGTATTTT
>TRBJ2-5|TRBV4-2|NA|NA
CASSQDQSGGGTQYF
TGTGCCAGCAGCCAAGATCAATCAGGAGGAGGGACCCAGTACTTC
>TRBJ1-2|TRBV5-1|NA|NA
CASSLSGVPGYTF
TGCGCCAGCAGCTTGTCGGGGGTACCCGGCTACACCTTC
>TRBJ2-1|TRBV20-1|NA|NA
CSALTGTGEQFF
TGCAGTGCTCTCACGGGTACTGGGGAGCAGTTCTTC
>TRBJ2-1|TRBV20-1|TRBD2|NA
CSARDLRLADNEQFF
TGCAGTGCTAGAGATCTTAGGCTAGCGGACAATGAGCAGTTCTTC
>TRBJ2-1|TRBV9|TRBD2|NA
CASSVDGTRDNEQFF
TGTGCCAGCAGCGTAGACGGGACTAGAGACAATGAGCAGTTCTTC
>TRBJ2-1|TRBV5-1|NA|few
CASSLKTATSLEGQFF
TGCGCCAGCAGCCTCAAGACAGCCACTAGCCTCGAGGGGCAGTTCTTC
>TRBJ2-7|TRBV4-3|NA|few
CASSQGSGYNEQYF
TGCGCCAGCAGCCAAGGTTCGGGGTACAATGAGCAGTACTTC
>TRBJ1-5|TRBV4-2|NA|many
CASSQVRGNKGSQPQHF
TGTGCCAGCAGCCAAGTTCGAGGTAATAAGGGGAGTCAGCCCCAGCATTTT
>TRBJ2-5|TRBV2|NA|NA
CAGSAGRQETQYF
TGTGCCGGCAGTGCAGGGCGGCAAGAGACCCAGTACTTC
>TRBJ2-7|TRBV4-1|TRBD2|NA
CASSLTGTSGYEQYF
TGCGCCAGCAGCCTTACGGGGACTAGCGGGTACGAGCAGTACTTC
>TRBJ2-2|TRBV4-1|TRBD1|NA
CASSEGQGITGELFF
TGCGCCAGCAGCGAGGGACAGGGAATCACCGGGGAGCTGTTTTTT
>TRBJ2-3|TRBV11-2|TRBD1|many
CASSRTGSSTDTQYF
TGTGCCAGCAGCAGGACAGGGTCAAGCACAGATACGCAGTATTTT
>TRBJ1-5|TRBV18|NA|NA
CASSPGQNQPRHF
TGTGCCAGCTCACCTGGACAAAATCAGCCCCGGCATTTT
>TRBJ2-7|TRBV12-3/TRBV12-4|NA|many
CASSFDTDYEQYF
TGTGCCAGCAGTTTTGACACGGACTACGAGCAGTACTTC
>TRBJ1-5|TRBV13|NA|NA
CASSLGWGAGQPQHF
TGTGCCAGCAGCTTAGGATGGGGGGCTGGTCAGCCCCAGCATTTT
>TRBJ2-7|TRBV6-2/TRBV6-3|NA|NA
CAGSYTGRGSSGSYNEQYF
TGTGCCGGCAGTTATACGGGGAGGGGGTCTAGCGGTTCCTACAATGAGCAGTACTTC
>TRBJ1-1|TRBV20-1|NA|few
CSASEGEAFF
TGCAGTGCTAGTGAAGGTGAAGCTTTCTTT
>TRBJ2-6|TRBV12-3/TRBV12-4|TRBD1|few
CASWDRASSGANVLTF
TGTGCCAGCTGGGACAGGGCCAGCTCTGGGGCCAACGTCCTGACTTTC
>TRBJ2-1|TRBV12-3/TRBV12-4|TRBD2|many
CASSWESGGEQFF
TGTGCCAGCAGTTGGGAAAGCGGGGGGGAGCAGTTCTTC
>TRBJ2-1|TRBV6-1|TRBD2|many
CASSPGLAGWGSYNEQFF
TGTGCCAGCAGCCCTGGACTAGCGGGGTGGGGCTCCTACAATGAGCAGTTCTTC
>TRBJ1-4|TRBV3-1|NA|NA
CASSLTTGQYEKLFF
TGTGCCAGCAGCCTTACCACAGGGCAATATGAAAAACTGTTTTTT
>TRBJ1-5|TRBV20-1|NA|NA
CSAFRGVNQPQHF
TGCAGTGCCTTCCGGGGGGTAAATCAGCCCCAGCATTTT
>TRBJ2-3|TRBV12-3/TRBV12-4|TRBD2|many
CASGYSGGGPDTQYF
TGTGCCAGCGGATATAGCGGGGGGGGACCAGATACGCAGTATTTT
>TRBJ1-1|TRBV29-1|NA|NA
CSVKGGTEAFF
TGCAGCGTCAAGGGGGGAACTGAAGCTTTCTTT
>TRBJ1-6|TRBV15|NA|once
CATSRFRDLNSPLHF
TGTGCCACCAGCCGGTTCCGGGACCTTAATTCACCCCTCCACTTT
>TRBJ2-5|TRBV25-1|NA|few
CASSDHGAGTQYF
TGTGCCAGCAGTGACCACGGGGCTGGGACCCAGTACTTC
>TRBJ2-7|TRBV4-2|NA|NA
CASSQAEGLGEQYF
TGTGCCAGCAGCCAAGCTGAGGGATTGGGCGAGCAGTACTTC
>TRBJ1-5|TRBV2|TRBD1|NA
CASRPDREGGNQPQHF
TGTGCCAGCAGGCCGGACAGGGAGGGAGGCAATCAGCCCCAGCATTTT
>TRBJ2-1|TRBV15|TRBD2|few
CATSRGTSDVGEQFF
TGTGCCACCAGCCGGGGGACTAGCGATGTTGGGGAGCAGTTCTTC
>TRBJ2-1|TRBV5-4|TRBD1|NA
CASSWRDRELIEQFF
TGTGCCAGCAGCTGGCGGGACAGGGAATTAATTGAGCAGTTCTTC
>TRBJ1-4|TRBV25-1|TRBD1|NA
CASSDPPTGTREKLFF
TGTGCCAGCAGTGATCCGCCGACAGGGACAAGGGAAAAACTGTTTTTT
>TRBJ1-5|TRBV5-1|TRBD1|NA
CASSMDRGGQPQHF
TGCGCCAGCAGCATGGACAGGGGTGGTCAGCCCCAGCATTTT
>TRBJ1-5|TRBV10-2|NA|few
CASSESMARGNQPQHF
TGCGCCAGCAGTGAGTCGATGGCTAGGGGGAATCAGCCCCAGCATTTT
>TRBJ1-2|TRBV7-9|NA|NA
CASTGDTRPTF
TGTGCCAGTACTGGGGACACCCGGCCCACCTTC
>TRBJ2-7|TRBV7-2|TRBD2|NA
CASSAIAGLEQYF
TGTGCCAGCAGCGCGATAGCGGGCCTGGAGCAGTACTTC
>TRBJ2-3|TRBV7-9|TRBD2|NA
CASSLTSLGDTQYF
TGTGCCAGCAGCCTGACTAGCCTGGGAGATACGCAGTATTTT
>TRBJ1-2|TRBV9|NA|NA
CASSVATVSNYGYTF
TGTGCCAGCAGCGTAGCGACAGTATCTAACTATGGCTACACCTTC
>TRBJ2-3|TRBV5-1|NA|NA
CASSLDKAPTDTQYF
TGCGCCAGCAGCTTGGACAAGGCTCCCACAGATACGCAGTATTTT
>TRBJ2-7|TRBV27|NA|few
CASSLSPGIGSDYEQYF
TGTGCCAGCAGTTTATCACCGGGGATAGGGTCCGACTACGAGCAGTACTTC
>TRBJ2-1|TRBV7-9|NA|once
CASSAGLNYEQFF
TGTGCCAGCAGCGCCGGACTAAACTACGAGCAGTTCTTC
>TRBJ2-4|TRBV7-8|NA|NA
CASSLAEAPGAKNIQYF
TGTGCCAGCAGCTTAGCAGAGGCCCCGGGGGCCAAAAACATTCAGTACTTC
>TRBJ2-3|TRBV7-8|TRBD1|NA
CASSPGTGGHVDTQYF
TGTGCCAGCAGCCCTGGGACAGGGGGGCACGTGGATACGCAGTATTTT
>TRBJ2-5|TRBV13|TRBD1|few
CASSYRQGRETQYF
TGTGCCAGCAGCTACAGACAGGGTCGGGAGACCCAGTACTTC
>TRBJ1-1|TRBV6-2/TRBV6-3|NA|few
CASKVRGGTEAFF
TGTGCCAGCAAGGTACGAGGGGGCACTGAAGCTTTCTTT
>TRBJ2-2|TRBV12-3/TRBV12-4|NA|NA
CASSPPMGGPNTGELFF
TGTGCCAGCAGCCCCCCCATGGGCGGACCGAACACCGGGGAGCTGTTTTTT
>TRBJ2-3|TRBV5-1|NA|NA
CASSLDGADTQYF
TGCGCCAGCAGCTTGGACGGCGCAGATACGCAGTATTTT
>TRBJ2-7|TRBV7-2|NA|few
CASSLGNRDPDEQYF
TGTGCCAGCAGCTTAGGGAACCGGGACCCAGACGAGCAGTACTTC
>TRBJ2-5|TRBV18|NA|NA
CASSPDNQETQYF
TGTGCCAGCTCACCTGACAACCAAGAGACCCAGTACTTC